This TCR beta chain stems from a study of PD-1 blockade in classical Hodgkin lymphoma. Findings and limits, study-wide: A reduction in baseline TCR diversity was reportedly seen in newly diagnosed patients relative to healthy donors. It was CD4+ TCR diversity, not CD8+, that rose significantly by C4D1. What drove the repertoire differences, possibly disease activity or prior therapy, has not been defined.

A word on this clone: As yet, its antigen is unknown.

All patients experienced relapse after autologous stem cell transplantation, and brentuximab vedotin exposure was variable. Complete response, partial response or progressive disease was recorded as best response. The method was immunoSEQ multiplex PCR; TCRdb's version includes in-frame clones alone and lacks a portion of them. The sample records more than 4,000 clones, less than 70% being singletons. CDR1 and CDR2 (germline): LNHDA, SQIVND (reference sequence). The CDR3 is 13 residues long. Trimming took 7 bases from V and 3 from J, leaving 13 bases between them. V usage is TRBV19 and J usage is TRBJ2-7, with no clear D. Sample: peripheral blood mononuclear cells (PBMCs), taken before the second cycle of nivolumab. The receptor was derived from a human donor with classical Hodgkin lymphoma. CDR3 sequence (DNA): TGTGCCAGTACCGACCCTACGGGCTACGAGCAGTACTTC. Translation: CASTDPTGYEQYF.